This is a list of T cell receptor beta chains from one sample in a study of early T cells in non-severe SARS-CoV-2 infection. Each CDR3 protein is one row after TCRdb ran MiXCR on the 5' RACE reads. The sample records 65,000 to 95,000 distinct CDR3 sequences, more than 9% being singletons. Sequenced input: whole blood. The source of these receptors is an adult who was a healthcare worker with PCR-confirmed SARS-CoV-2 infection or an uninfected control (not recorded which). Both conserved end residues are part of each CDR3. A D gene is named only where the DNA matches it firmly. Clone sizes are given selectively: once, few, many, or a class where the clone is expanded.

D gene: TRBD2
V gene: TRBV10-2
clone size: few
J gene: TRBJ2-3
CDR3 protein: CATRTSSLTDTQYF
CDR3 DNA: TGCGCCACCCGGACTAGCAGCCTCACAGATACGCAGTATTTT

D gene: -
V gene: TRBV11-2
clone size: many
J gene: TRBJ2-5
CDR3 protein: CASTRRAGGETQYF
CDR3 DNA: TGTGCCAGCACCCGCCGGGCAGGCGGGGAGACCCAGTACTTC

D gene: TRBD2
V gene: TRBV18
clone size: few
J gene: TRBJ2-1
CDR3 protein: CASSPPLLAGGLDEQFF
CDR3 DNA: TGTGCCAGCTCACCCCCACTTCTAGCGGGAGGGCTGGATGAGCAGTTCTTC

D gene: -
V gene: TRBV3-1
clone size: many
J gene: TRBJ2-7
CDR3 protein: CASSHPGTPVEEQYF
CDR3 DNA: TGTGCCAGCAGCCACCCCGGGACCCCCGTTGAAGAGCAGTACTTC

D gene: -
V gene: TRBV5-1
clone size: few
J gene: TRBJ1-1
CDR3 protein: CASSGQPNTEAFF
CDR3 DNA: TGCGCCAGCAGCGGACAGCCGAACACTGAAGCTTTCTTT

D gene: -
V gene: TRBV20-1
clone size: -
J gene: TRBJ1-1
CDR3 protein: CSARLVYEAFF
CDR3 DNA: TGCAGTGCTAGACTCGTTTATGAAGCTTTCTTT

D gene: -
V gene: TRBV19
clone size: many
J gene: TRBJ1-6
CDR3 protein: CASSNNRNSPLHF
CDR3 DNA: TGTGCCAGTAGTAACAACAGAAATTCACCCCTCCACTTT

D gene: -
V gene: TRBV7-9
clone size: many
J gene: TRBJ2-7
CDR3 protein: CASSRSAGTGTQSYEQYF
CDR3 DNA: TGTGCCAGCAGCCGCTCCGCCGGGACCGGGACACAGTCCTACGAGCAGTACTTC

D gene: -
V gene: TRBV21-1
clone size: many
J gene: TRBJ2-3
CDR3 protein: CASSKPLTTGTDTQYF
CDR3 DNA: TGTGCCAGCAGCAAGCCCTTGACTACCGGCACAGATACGCAGTATTTT

D gene: TRBD1
V gene: TRBV30
clone size: -
J gene: TRBJ2-7
CDR3 protein: CAWSTRTGAQFQQYF
CDR3 DNA: TGTGCCTGGAGTACAAGGACAGGGGCCCAATTTCAGCAGTACTTC

D gene: -
V gene: TRBV27
clone size: -
J gene: TRBJ2-5
CDR3 protein: CASSAGTQETQYF
CDR3 DNA: TGTGCCAGCTCCGCCGGGACCCAAGAGACCCAGTACTTC

D gene: -
V gene: TRBV10-2
clone size: many
J gene: TRBJ2-7
CDR3 protein: CASRGVAEQYF
CDR3 DNA: TGCGCCAGCAGGGGGGTGGCTGAGCAGTACTTC

D gene: TRBD1
V gene: TRBV11-2
clone size: -
J gene: TRBJ2-5
CDR3 protein: CASSSRTGGMETQYF
CDR3 DNA: TGTGCCAGCAGCTCCCGGACAGGGGGAATGGAGACCCAGTACTTC

D gene: -
V gene: TRBV7-2
clone size: -
J gene: TRBJ2-5
CDR3 protein: CASSYRTLNKETQYF
CDR3 DNA: TGTGCCAGCAGCTACAGGACTTTAAACAAAGAGACCCAGTACTTC

D gene: -
V gene: TRBV5-5
clone size: -
J gene: TRBJ2-1
CDR3 protein: CASSLGQFF
CDR3 DNA: TGTGCCAGCAGCTTGGGGCAGTTCTTC

D gene: -
V gene: TRBV6-6
clone size: few
J gene: TRBJ1-2
CDR3 protein: CASSYSNTGYTF
CDR3 DNA: TGTGCCAGCAGTTACTCTAATACTGGCTACACCTTC

D gene: -
V gene: TRBV7-2
clone size: -
J gene: TRBJ2-5
CDR3 protein: CASSHPGGFQETQYF
CDR3 DNA: TGTGCCAGCAGCCACCCCGGAGGGTTTCAAGAGACCCAGTACTTC

D gene: -
V gene: TRBV7-2
clone size: many
J gene: TRBJ1-4
CDR3 protein: CASSLSGPRSSEKLFF
CDR3 DNA: TGTGCCAGCAGCCTATCGGGTCCAAGGAGTAGTGAAAAACTGTTTTTT

D gene: -
V gene: TRBV6-1
clone size: few
J gene: TRBJ2-2
CDR3 protein: CASSAMWVQDTGELFF
CDR3 DNA: TGTGCCAGCAGTGCCATGTGGGTACAGGACACCGGGGAGCTGTTTTTT

D gene: -
V gene: TRBV20-1
clone size: many
J gene: TRBJ2-3
CDR3 protein: CSARGQLFTDTQYF
CDR3 DNA: TGCAGTGCTAGGGGTCAGCTTTTCACAGATACGCAGTATTTT

D gene: -
V gene: TRBV5-1
clone size: many
J gene: TRBJ2-2
CDR3 protein: CASSLRASPTGELFF
CDR3 DNA: TGCGCCAGCAGCTTGAGGGCTAGCCCAACCGGGGAGCTGTTTTTT

D gene: -
V gene: TRBV6-6
clone size: few
J gene: TRBJ2-1
CDR3 protein: CASREDYNEQFF
CDR3 DNA: TGTGCCAGCAGGGAGGACTACAATGAGCAGTTCTTC

D gene: -
V gene: TRBV28
clone size: many
J gene: TRBJ2-6
CDR3 protein: CASSLRHISRHSGANVLTF
CDR3 DNA: TGTGCCAGCAGTTTACGCCATATCTCGAGACACTCTGGGGCCAACGTCCTGACTTTC

D gene: TRBD1
V gene: TRBV20-1
clone size: -
J gene: TRBJ2-7
CDR3 protein: CSAGTGGRRGSYEQYF
CDR3 DNA: TGCAGTGCCGGGACAGGGGGGAGGCGGGGCTCCTACGAGCAGTACTTC